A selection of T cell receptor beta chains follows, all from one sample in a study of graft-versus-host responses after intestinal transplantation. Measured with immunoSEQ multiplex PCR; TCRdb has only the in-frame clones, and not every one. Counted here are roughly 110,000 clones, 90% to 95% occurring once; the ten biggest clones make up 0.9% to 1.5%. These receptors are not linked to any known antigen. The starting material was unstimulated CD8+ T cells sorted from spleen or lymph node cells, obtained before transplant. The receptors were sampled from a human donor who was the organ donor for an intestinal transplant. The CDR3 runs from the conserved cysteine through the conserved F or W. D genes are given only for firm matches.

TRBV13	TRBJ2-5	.	CASSPSPQETQYF
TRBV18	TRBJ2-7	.	CASSPRGGAQYEQYF
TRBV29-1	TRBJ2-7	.	CSVQLGVYEQYF
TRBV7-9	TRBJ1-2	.	CASSPGGGNGYTF
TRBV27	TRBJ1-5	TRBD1	CASRIGQGTNQPQHF
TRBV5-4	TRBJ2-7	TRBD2	CASSSAGGRGDEQYF
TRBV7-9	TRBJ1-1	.	CASSLGNGGAFF
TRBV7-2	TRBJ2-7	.	CASSLTVRYEQYF
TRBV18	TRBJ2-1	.	CASSLIRFTGNEQFF
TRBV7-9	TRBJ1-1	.	CASSLPLEGTEAFF
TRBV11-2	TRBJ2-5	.	CASSLSKTQYF
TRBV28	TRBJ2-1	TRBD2	CASSLGLAGGMAEQFF
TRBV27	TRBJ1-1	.	CASAPGNTEAFF